Following are 26 T cell receptor beta chains from one sample sequenced in a study of cytomegalovirus exposure and HLA in healthy donors (dated by TCRdb to about 2017). Preparation of the library involved the immunoSEQ multiplex PCR assay. TCRdb limited this immuneACCESS table to in-frame rearrangements with V and J called. A share of clones is missing; checked studies link under half to unresolved V genes, and the rest is unexplained. The sample data list roughly 180,000 clones, and approximately 86% of these were observed just once. The ten largest make up 7.2% of the sample. Sequencing was performed on PBMCs. These receptors were obtained from a man in his thirties or forties in good health and CMV-seropositive.

The rearrangement joins TRBV27 to TRBJ1-4; no reliable D call. The CDR3 spans 15 residues. Germline-derived CDR1 and CDR2 are MNHEY and SMNVEV (reference sequence). V lost 5 bases and J 0 bases, leaving 10 bases between the germline ends. The CDR3 DNA reads as TGTGCCAGCAGTCCCAGAGGTACAACTAATGAAAAACTGTTTTTT. It codes for CASSPRGTTNEKLFF. Full variable domain (rest looked up from reference TRBV27 and TRBJ1-4): EAQVTQNPRYLITVTGKKLTVTCSQNMNHEYMSWYRQDPGLGLRQIYYSMNVEVTDKGDVPEGYKVSRKEKRNFPLILESPSPNQTSLYFCASSPRGTTNEKLFFGSGTQLSVL.

The V call is TRBV9, the J call TRBJ2-3; 9 bases line up with TRBD1. CDR3 size: 15 residues. With 3 bases clipped from V and 4 bases from J, the junction kept 6 bases outside the gene matches. The germline V gene has CDR1 SGDLS and CDR2 YYNGEE. In nucleotides, the CDR3 is TGTGCCAGCAGCGGCGGACAGGGGATGGCAGATACGCAGTATTTT. It encodes CASSGGQGMADTQYF.

The rearrangement uses TRBV14 and TRBJ2-6, with no clear D. The ends were cut back, 0 bases at V and 0 bases at J, with 6 bases in the middle. There are 16 residues in the CDR3. In germline, CDR1 is SGHDN, CDR2 FVKESK. The CDR3, as DNA: TGTGCCAGCAGCCAAGACCGGTTCTCTGGGGCCAACGTCCTGACTTTC. Its protein is CASSQDRFSGANVLTF.

This rearrangement joins TRBV11-3 to TRBJ2-7; 7 positions agree with TRBD1. This CDR3 contains 15 residues. The germline V gene encodes CDR1 SGHNT and CDR2 YENEEA. V shed 5 bases and J 6 bases; nucleotides not matched to a gene: 13. The CDR3 is CASSPGGARTAEQYF. The CDR3 DNA is TGTGCCAGCAGCCCAGGGGGAGCTCGGACGGCCGAGCAGTACTTC.

The J gene is TRBJ1-1, the V gene TRBV12-5; no reliable D call. V was shortened by 3 bases and J by 5 bases, with 7 bases between the two germline ends. This CDR3 region has 12 residues. CDR1 and CDR2 (germline): LGHNT, FRNRAP. This CDR3 reads CASGLETTEAFF. Written as DNA, the CDR3 is TGTGCTAGTGGTTTAGAGACTACTGAAGCTTTCTTT.

V gene TRBV5-4 combines with J gene TRBJ2-1, with 8 bases that match TRBD2. CDR1 is SGHNT and CDR2 is YYREEE in the germline V gene (reference sequence). V gave up 5 bases and J gave up 6 bases; unmatched junction bases: 10. The CDR3 loop spans 15 amino acids. CDR3 sequence (DNA): TGTGCCAGCAGGCAAGCGGGAGAGAGGGTCAATGAGCAGTTCTTC. It encodes CASRQAGERVNEQFF.

This clone was seen only once. The chain uses TRBV4-1 and TRBJ1-2; 7 bases map to TRBD1. Germline assignment: CDR1 MGHRA and CDR2 YSYEKL. CDR3 length equals 17 residues. The V gene end was trimmed by 4 bases and the J gene end by 2 bases; junction bases not matched to a gene: 13. The CDR3 loop reads CASSRLLGGQSNYGYTF. The CDR3 nucleotides are TGCGCCAGCAGCCGGCTGCTGGGGGGACAGTCCAACTATGGCTACACCTTC.

The chain uses TRBV6-5 and TRBJ2-7; D may correspond to TRBD1 or TRBD2 (6 bases each). With 7 bases removed from V and 2 bases from J, the gap between germline ends came to 15 bases. The CDR3 consists of 14 residues. Germline V gene data show CDR1 as MNHEY and CDR2 as SVGAGI. DNA of the CDR3: TGTGCCAGCACCAAGGGGGGCAGGGCCTACGAGCAGTACTTC. It is translated as CASTKGGRAYEQYF.

The chain carries TRBV7-9 and TRBJ1-2, with TRBD1 matching over 10 bases. The J segment lost 6 bases and the V segment lost 4 bases, leaving 11 bases of the junction unmatched. The CDR3 has 16 residues. Germline CDR1 and CDR2: SEHNR and FQNEAQ (reference sequence). The chain's CDR3 is CASSSGGTGDRDGYTF. In nucleotides, the CDR3 is TGTGCCAGCAGCTCGGGCGGGACAGGGGATCGGGATGGCTACACCTTC.

This chain links TRBV6-6 with TRBJ2-3; the match to TRBD2 covers 14 bases. J was trimmed by 5 bases and V by 4 bases; bases with no gene match: 2. CDR1 and CDR2 (germline): MNHNY, SVGAGI (reference sequence). CDR3 size: 15 residues. In DNA, the CDR3 is TGTGCCAGCAGTTCAGGGACTAGCGGGAGAGATACGCAGTATTTT. Protein: CASSSGTSGRDTQYF.

The chain couples TRBV28 to TRBJ1-5; 8 nucleotides line up with TRBD1. The CDR3 length is 14 residues. V shed 5 bases, J shed 6 bases, and the junction held 6 bases outside the gene matches. Germline V gene sequence: CDR1 MDHEN, CDR2 SYDVKM. The CDR3 spells CASSLTGVAQPQHF. As DNA, the CDR3 is TGTGCCAGCAGTCTGACAGGGGTGGCTCAGCCCCAGCATTTT.

This chain uses TRBV5-1 with TRBJ2-7; 13 nucleotides match TRBD2. J gave up 1 base and V 4 bases, and 5 bases lay outside the gene matches. The CDR3 spans 16 residues. CDR1 is SGHRS, CDR2 YFSETQ, per germline. The CDR3 region is CASSPGLAGPSYEQYF. The CDR3 bases are TGCGCCAGCAGCCCGGGACTAGCGGGGCCATCCTACGAGCAGTACTTC.

This chain connects TRBV4-3 to TRBJ2-3; D is perhaps TRBD2 (6 bases). The CDR3 consists of 15 residues. Germline V gene lookup returns CDR1 LGHNA and CDR2 YSLEER. V dropped 1 base and J dropped 1 base, with 9 bases sitting between them. The CDR3, as DNA: TGCGCCAGCAGCCAAGTCTCGGGGGGCACAGATACGCAGTATTTT. This translates into CASSQVSGGTDTQYF.

The rearrangement uses TRBV29-1 and TRBJ2-7; 13 positions agree with TRBD2. Per germline, CDR1 SQVTM and CDR2 ANQGSEA. The junction had 17 bases not matched to a gene; V was cut back by 6 bases and J by 6 bases. CDR3 length equals 17 residues. CDR3 sequence (DNA): TGCAGCGTCGCCCCCCAACTAGCGGGAGGGCCTATCGGCGAGCAGTACTTC. Protein product: CSVAPQLAGGPIGEQYF.

The CDR3, as DNA: TGTGCCAGCAGCTTACATGGGGTTAGCACAGATACGCAGTATTTT. Residues: CASSLHGVSTDTQYF. The chain joins TRBV7-3 to TRBJ2-3; D not resolved. Looked up from germline, CDR1 is SGHTA and CDR2 is FQGTGA. The V end was cut by 2 bases, the J end by 0 bases, with 9 bases between. The CDR3 totals 15 residues. The full variable domain, with the rest looked up from reference TRBV7-3 and TRBJ2-3, is GAGVSQTPSNKVTEKGKYVELRCDPISGHTALYWYRQSLGQGPEFLIYFQGTGAADDSGLPNDRFFAVRPEGSVSTLKIQRTERGDSAVYLCASSLHGVSTDTQYFGPGTRLTVL.

The chain carries TRBV15 and TRBJ2-3; the D gene is possibly TRBD1 (6 bases). Trimming removed 4 bases from V and 4 bases from J, with 18 bases in between. The CDR3 loop spans 16 amino acids. Germline assignment: CDR1 LNHNV and CDR2 YYDKDF (reference sequence). The CDR3 nucleotides read TGTGCCACCAGCACTGAGAGGGGGACACGTTCAGATACGCAGTATTTT. Translated: CATSTERGTRSDTQYF.

The gene calls are TRBV11-2 and TRBJ1-2; TRBD1 matches at 8 bases. CDR3 length: 14 residues. The V segment lost 1 base and the J segment 3 bases; nucleotides outside the gene matches: 1. Per the germline V gene, CDR1 is SGHAT and CDR2 is FQNNGV. CDR3: CASSLGTGYYGYTF. The CDR3 bases are TGTGCCAGCAGCTTAGGGACAGGGTACTATGGCTACACCTTC.

V and J are TRBV28 and TRBJ1-1, with D possibly TRBD1 on 5 matching bases. Trimming cost V 4 bases and J 0 bases, with 12 bases left between them. CDR1 and CDR2 (germline): MDHEN, SYDVKM. CDR3 length: 15 residues. Here the CDR3 DNA reads TGTGCCAGCAGTTACCGGGACGTCCTGAACACTGAAGCTTTCTTT. The encoded protein is CASSYRDVLNTEAFF.

The genes are TRBV15 and TRBJ1-5, with a possible D match to TRBD1 (5 bases). This CDR3 is 13 amino acids long. Germline-derived CDR1 and CDR2 are LNHNV and YYDKDF (reference sequence). Trimming shortened V by 11 bases and J by 7 bases, and 18 bases separated the two germline ends. The CDR3: CASQEGLVQPQHF. DNA for the CDR3: TGTGCCTCACAGGAGGGCCTAGTACAGCCCCAGCATTTT.

Comment on this clone: Distinct nucleotide sequences in the sample also encode this CDR3. The rearrangement joins TRBV29-1 to TRBJ2-7; D is undetermined. This CDR3 region has 11 residues. V was cut by 2 bases and J by 4 bases, with 6 bases left in between. Germline lookup yields CDR1 SQVTM and CDR2 ANQGSEA. The CDR3 is CSVEYRYEQYF. CDR3 nucleotide sequence: TGCAGCGTTGAATACCGTTACGAGCAGTACTTC.

The CDR3 protein is CASSEWRQGDEQYF. The CDR3 bases are TGTGCCAGCAGTGAGTGGCGCCAAGGGGACGAGCAGTACTTC. J is TRBJ2-7 and V is TRBV2, with D perhaps TRBD1 (5 bases). This CDR3 is built from 14 residues. Trimming cost V 3 bases and J 5 bases, with 14 bases left between them. The germline V gene encodes CDR1 SNHLY and CDR2 FYNNEI.

The chain links TRBV7-2 to TRBJ2-4; 12 positions match TRBD2. V lost 0 bases and J lost 8; bases outside the gene matches: 5. The length of the CDR3 is 16 residues. CDR1 is SGHTA and CDR2 is FQGNSA in the germline V gene. The CDR3 sequence: CASSLAGASGRDIQYF. CDR3 sequence (DNA): TGTGCCAGCAGCTTAGCGGGGGCTAGCGGGAGGGACATTCAGTACTTC.

This sequence joins TRBV6-1 and TRBJ2-7; D remains ambiguous. Per the germline V gene, CDR1 is MNHNS and CDR2 is SASEGT. There are 12 residues in the CDR3. Trimming cost V 8 bases and J 2 bases, with 10 bases left between them. The CDR3 bases are TGTGCCAGCGTCCACGAAGCCTACGAGCAGTACTTC. This sequence encodes CASVHEAYEQYF.

V and J are TRBV28 and TRBJ1-5; D ambiguous. This CDR3 contains 15 residues. Trimming took off 5 bases at V and 4 bases at J, with 15 bases between the two ends. CDR1 is MDHEN and CDR2 is SYDVKM in the germline V gene. The CDR3 here is CASSPPRSPNQPQHF. The CDR3 DNA sequence: TGTGCCAGCAGTCCTCCTCGGAGCCCTAATCAGCCCCAGCATTTT.

A single count supports this clone. The rearrangement uses TRBV28 and TRBJ2-3; 15 positions match TRBD2. Germline V CDR1 and CDR2: MDHEN, SYDVKM. V was pared by 4 bases and J by 3 bases, with 5 bases of the junction left unmatched. This CDR3 contains 17 residues. The CDR3 DNA is TGTGCCAGCAGTTCTGGGACTAGCGGGAGGTATACAGATACGCAGTATTTT. This translates into CASSSGTSGRYTDTQYF. The whole variable domain, remainder taken from reference TRBV28 and TRBJ2-3, is DVKVTQSSRYLVKRTGEKVFLECVQDMDHENMFWYRQDPGLGLRLIYFSYDVKMKEKGDIPEGYSVSREKKERFSLILESASTNQTSMYLCASSSGTSGRYTDTQYFGPGTRLTVL.

The chain joins TRBV29-1 to TRBJ2-7; the match to TRBD1 covers 7 bases. Germline-derived CDR1 and CDR2 are SQVTM and ANQGSEA. J was trimmed by 1 base and V by 3 bases; bases with no gene match: 9. The CDR3 has 15 amino acids. CDR3 bases: TGCAGCGTTGAGGGGGCCCGGGACAGTTCCTACGAGCAGTACTTC. It codes for CSVEGARDSSYEQYF.